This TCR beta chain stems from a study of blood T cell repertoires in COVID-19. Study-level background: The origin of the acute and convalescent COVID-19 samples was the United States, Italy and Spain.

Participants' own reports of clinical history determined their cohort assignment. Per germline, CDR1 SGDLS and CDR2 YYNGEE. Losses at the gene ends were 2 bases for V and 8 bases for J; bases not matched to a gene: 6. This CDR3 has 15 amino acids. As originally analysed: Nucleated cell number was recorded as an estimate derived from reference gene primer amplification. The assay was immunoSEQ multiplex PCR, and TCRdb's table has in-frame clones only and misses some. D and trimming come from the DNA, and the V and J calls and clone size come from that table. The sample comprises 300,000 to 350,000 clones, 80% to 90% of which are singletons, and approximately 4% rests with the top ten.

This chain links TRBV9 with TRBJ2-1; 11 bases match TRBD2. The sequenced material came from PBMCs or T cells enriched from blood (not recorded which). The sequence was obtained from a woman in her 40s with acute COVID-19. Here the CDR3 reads CASSVGSGRAHEQFF. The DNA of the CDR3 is TGTGCCAGCAGCGTTGGTAGCGGGAGGGCACATGAGCAGTTCTTC.